This T cell receptor beta chain was documented in a study of T cells after yellow fever vaccination. Findings of the study overall: When the response was secondary, it was weaker but reached its peak faster, day 5 versus 15. Highly abundant clonotypes carried over from the bulk population could end up in FACS-sorted repertoires as contaminants. Once the booster was given, most primary-vaccination clones reappeared, at about 96% for CD4 and around 90% for CD8.

A 5'RACE template-switching step, the method used to make TCR cDNA, added a universal primer site and UMIs. Each CDR3 protein is one row after TCRdb ran MiXCR on the 5' RACE reads. The table has roughly 250,000 distinct CDR3 sequences, roughly 13% seen once; the top ten hold around 0.55%. Only a few counts were recorded for this clonotype. Its antigen is not known. An end of the junction does not agree with germline; a read error may underlie this. The sequencing used CD4+ T cells sorted from PBMCs, collected 45 days after the yellow fever booster vaccination. The TCR was taken from a man aged 30 to 39 who received the YFV17D yellow fever vaccine.

The CDR3 DNA is TGTGCCAGCAGCTTATACCCGGACAGGGTTGCCGATTTT. This gives the protein CASSLYPDRVADF. J is TRBJ2-3 and V is TRBV11-1, with 8 nucleotides matching TRBD1. The CDR3 has 13 residues. Germline CDR1 SGHAT, CDR2 FQDESV (reference sequence).